The clone carrying this T cell receptor beta chain has a handful of counts. Its antigen remains unidentified. TCRdb's copy holds only in-frame clones and misses some; the assay was immunoSEQ multiplex PCR. The table lists approximately 88,000 clones, around four fifths of them singletons. J was trimmed by 5 bases and V by 5 bases; bases with no gene match: 15. Germline CDR1 reads SNHLY; CDR2 reads FYNNEI. This CDR3 comprises 17 residues. This sample is part of a study of T cell responses to AZD1222 COVID-19 vaccine. Study-wide results and limits: Clonal diversity may have been underestimated in mostly white British donors.

The clonotype was recovered from an adult in good health. This sequence joins TRBV2 and TRBJ2-5, with TRBD2 matching over 9 bases. The source was peripheral blood, collected on day 0 of AZD1222 vaccination. The CDR3 sequence: CASSPSGPSGMMETQYF. CDR3 DNA: TGTGCCAGCAGTCCCTCCGGGCCTAGCGGGATGATGGAGACCCAGTACTTC.